These 30 T cell receptor beta chains were sequenced from one sample in a study of beta chain features in type 1 diabetes. Expressed TCRB transcripts were sequenced after all isolated RNA was converted to cDNA. TCRdb's copy holds only in-frame clones and misses some; the assay was immunoSEQ multiplex PCR. Of hundreds of thousands of clones in the sample, more than 11% were seen once. Sequencing input: naive CD4+ T cells from blood. These receptors all stem from a man under 40 in good health.

V gene TRBV19 combines with J gene TRBJ2-3, with 8 bases that match TRBD2. Unmatched junction bases numbered 5, after V lost 0 bases and J lost 3 bases. The germline gives CDR1 LNHDA, CDR2 SQIVND (reference sequence). This CDR3 contains 16 residues. The CDR3 spells CASSIDLSGRTDTQYF. In nucleotides, the CDR3 is TGTGCCAGTAGTATAGACTTGAGCGGGAGAACAGATACGCAGTATTTT.

As regards this clone: This same CDR3 is encoded by further DNA sequences in the sample. The chain joins TRBV30 to TRBJ1-3; possibly TRBD1 for D (6 bases). The V and J ends lost 4 bases and 4 bases respectively, with 8 bases between them. The CDR3 consists of 12 residues. Germline assignment: CDR1 GTSNPN and CDR2 SVGIG (reference sequence). The CDR3: CAWTGAGNTIYF. In nucleotides, the CDR3 is TGTGCCTGGACAGGGGCGGGAAACACCATATATTTT.

The CDR3 region is CAWCGSGGRETQYF. In DNA, the CDR3 is TGTGCCTGGTGCGGTAGCGGGGGCCGGGAGACCCAGTACTTC. The chain joins TRBV30 to TRBJ2-5; 9 bases are a match to TRBD2. CDR3 length equals 14 residues. V trimming: 5 bases; J trimming: 5 bases; junction bases outside the gene matches: 9. Germline-derived CDR1 and CDR2 are GTSNPN and SVGIG (reference sequence).

This clone was counted between two and nine times. CDR3 amino acids: CASSESGDSNYGYTF. The CDR3 DNA is TGTGCCAGCAGTGAATCAGGAGATTCTAACTATGGCTACACCTTC. The chain uses TRBV25-1 and TRBJ1-2; D unclear. Germline CDR1 and CDR2: MGHDK and SYGVNS. The V gene lost 1 base and the J gene lost 0 bases, with 9 bases spanning the gap. CDR3 length: 15 amino acids.

The V call is TRBV5-1, the J call TRBJ2-2; D remains ambiguous. V dropped 0 bases and J dropped 9 bases, with 6 bases sitting between them. The CDR3 spans 12 residues. The V gene's germline CDR1 is SGHRS and CDR2 YFSETQ. The CDR3 loop is CASSLEGRELFF. CDR3 DNA sequence: TGCGCCAGCAGCTTGGAAGGAAGGGAGCTGTTTTTT.

This chain connects TRBV29-1 to TRBJ1-3; no firm D call. This CDR3 region has 11 residues. The germline gives CDR1 SQVTM, CDR2 ANQGSEA. The ends were cut back, 7 bases at V and 4 bases at J, with 8 bases in the middle. CDR3 DNA: TGCAGCGCACATTCAGGAAACACCATATATTTT. This translates into CSAHSGNTIYF.

The genes are TRBV9 and TRBJ1-2, with D uncertain. The V end was cut by 3 bases, the J end by 8 bases, with 8 bases between. The germline V gene encodes CDR1 SGDLS and CDR2 YYNGEE. This CDR3 region has 11 residues. CDR3: CASSAAGGYTF. Here the CDR3 DNA reads TGTGCCAGCAGCGCGGCGGGAGGCTACACCTTC.

V and J are TRBV5-6 and TRBJ2-3; no definite D call. CDR1 is SGHDT, CDR2 YYEEEE, per germline. The CDR3 is 16 residues long. The ends were cut back, 0 bases at V and 2 bases at J, with 13 bases in the middle. The CDR3 DNA is TGTGCCAGCAGCTTGGTTACAGACCGTCCCACAGATACGCAGTATTTT. Its protein product is CASSLVTDRPTDTQYF.

V and J are TRBV7-2 and TRBJ2-7, with D possibly TRBD1 on 7 matching bases. Deletions cut 4 bases from V and 1 base from J, with 11 bases between. Germline values: CDR1 SGHTA, CDR2 FQGNSA. The CDR3 is 14 residues long. CDR3 nucleotide sequence: TGTGCCAGCAGCTCCGGGGGACAGTCCTACGAGCAGTACTTC. Protein: CASSSGGQSYEQYF.

Only a few counts were recorded for this clone. The gene calls are TRBV7-2 and TRBJ2-1; 8 nucleotides align to TRBD1. The trim removed 7 bases at V and 3 bases at J, leaving 11 bases unmatched. Germline assignment: CDR1 SGHTA and CDR2 FQGNSA. The CDR3 spans 16 residues. The CDR3 region is CASTPSTGAYYNEQFF. The CDR3 coding sequence is TGTGCCAGCACCCCATCGACAGGGGCGTACTACAATGAGCAGTTCTTC. Complete variable domain (other parts from reference TRBV7-2 and TRBJ2-1): GAGVSQSPSNKVTEKGKDVELRCDPISGHTALYWYRQSLGQGLEFLIYFQGNSAPDKSGLPSDRFSAERTGGSVSTLTIQRTQQEDSAVYLCASTPSTGAYYNEQFFGPGTRLTVL.

This clone was seen a handful of times. This rearrangement joins TRBV28 to TRBJ2-4, with 9 bases lining up with TRBD1. Trimming cost V 4 bases and J 5 bases; bases outside gene matches: 3. Germline lookup yields CDR1 MDHEN and CDR2 SYDVKM. This CDR3 has 14 residues. The DNA for the CDR3 is TGTGCCAGCAGTTGGGGACAGGGCCAAAACATTCAGTACTTC. Translation gives CASSWGQGQNIQYF.

This clone has just a few counts. The chain recombines TRBV5-4 with TRBJ2-3; a possible D gene is TRBD2 (6 bases). This CDR3 is built from 16 residues. V lost 4 bases and J 1 base, leaving 16 bases between the germline ends. Germline CDR1 is SGHNT and CDR2 is YYREEE (reference sequence). The CDR3 loop reads CASSLIPREGTDTQYF. The CDR3 bases are TGTGCCAGCAGCCTGATCCCCAGGGAGGGCACAGATACGCAGTATTTT.

The sample holds a few counts of this clone. The chain links TRBV11-2 to TRBJ2-7; D is ambiguous. CDR3 length: 13 residues. Germline V lookup: CDR1 SGHAT, CDR2 FQNNGV. V was clipped by 1 base and J by 4 bases, with 8 bases between them. CDR3 sequence (DNA): TGTGCCAGCAGCTTAGTAGGCAATTACGAGCAGTACTTC. Residues: CASSLVGNYEQYF.

This clone was seen only a few times. This rearrangement joins TRBV13 to TRBJ1-3; D is possibly TRBD1 (6 bases). From germline, CDR1 is PRHDT and CDR2 FYEKMQ (reference sequence). This CDR3 is built from 19 residues. The ends were cut back, 7 bases at V and 2 bases at J, with 27 bases in the middle. CDR3 nucleotides: TGTGCCAGCACCCCTCGTACAGGGTTAGCGTCCCAGCCTGGAAACACCATATATTTT. This translates into CASTPRTGLASQPGNTIYF.

The chain uses TRBV2 and TRBJ1-5; D is perhaps TRBD1 (6 bases). Trimming removed 7 bases at V and 4 bases at J, with 20 bases between. The CDR3 has 16 residues. Germline CDR1 reads SNHLY; CDR2 reads FYNNEI. This CDR3 is CASTGGQTQGNQPQHF. The CDR3 DNA reads TGTGCCAGCACGGGGGGGCAGACGCAAGGTAATCAGCCCCAGCATTTT.

The CDR3 region is CASSLKGSNTEAFF. In nucleotides, the CDR3 is TGTGCCAGCAGTTTAAAGGGATCAAACACTGAAGCTTTCTTT. The genes are TRBV2 and TRBJ1-1; the D is unclear. V lost 5 bases and J lost 2, with 12 bases in between. CDR1 SNHLY and CDR2 FYNNEI come from the germline V gene. The CDR3 consists of 14 residues.

There are a few counts of this clone. The chain links TRBV7-2 to TRBJ1-2; D possibly corresponds to TRBD1 (6 bases). The CDR3 is made up of 14 amino acids. Germline-derived CDR1 and CDR2 are SGHTA and FQGNSA. Between the trimmed V and J ends, which lost 5 bases and 8 bases, there was a span of 18 bases. The CDR3 is CASSPMYRVGGYTF. CDR3 nucleotide sequence: TGTGCCAGCAGCCCTATGTACAGGGTCGGAGGCTACACCTTC.

Turning to this clone: This sample also contains other DNA sequences that code for the same CDR3. The gene calls are TRBV7-2 and TRBJ2-5; no clear D. V was cut by 1 base and J by 2 bases, with 5 bases left in between. The CDR3 runs to 13 residues. Per germline, CDR1 SGHTA and CDR2 FQGNSA. The CDR3 DNA reads as TGTGCCAGCAGCTTAGTCCAGCAAGAGACCCAGTACTTC. Residues: CASSLVQQETQYF.

This sequence joins TRBV15 and TRBJ2-3; maybe TRBD1 (6 bases). CDR1 LNHNV and CDR2 YYDKDF come from the germline V gene (reference sequence). This CDR3 is built from 15 residues. V gave up 1 base and J gave up 2 bases, with 10 bases separating them. The CDR3 coding sequence is TGTGCCACCAGCAGAGCGGACAGTTCCACAGATACGCAGTATTTT. Translated, it gives CATSRADSSTDTQYF.

The gene calls are TRBV7-9 and TRBJ2-1; unclear D gene. CDR1 SEHNR and CDR2 FQNEAQ come from the germline V gene (reference sequence). V lost 1 base and J 11 bases, leaving 12 bases between the germline ends. This CDR3 has 13 residues. Written as DNA, the CDR3 is TGTGCCAGCAGCTTAGAGCCCTCGTCCCAGCAGTTCTTC. Protein product: CASSLEPSSQQFF. Using reference TRBV7-9 and TRBJ2-1 for the parts outside the CDR3, the full variable domain is DTGVSQNPRHKITKRGQNVTFRCDPISEHNRLYWYRQTLGQGPEFLTYFQNEAQLEKSRLLSDRFSAERPKGSFSTLEIQRTEQGDSAMYLCASSLEPSSQQFFGPGTRLTVL.

The chain links TRBV12-5 to TRBJ2-4; a weak D match, TRBD2 (5 bases). V gave up 8 bases and J gave up 1 base, with 12 bases separating them. Germline CDR1 LGHNT, CDR2 FRNRAP. This CDR3 has 14 amino acids. CDR3: CASSPDLAKNIQYF. The CDR3 coding sequence is TGTGCTAGTAGCCCGGACTTGGCCAAAAACATTCAGTACTTC.

The chain employs TRBV7-3 and TRBJ2-3; TRBD2 is a possible D gene (6 bases). Germline V gene data show CDR1 as SGHTA and CDR2 as FQGTGA. V lost 2 bases, J lost 2 bases, and 11 bases lay in between. This CDR3 spans 15 amino acids. In DNA form, the CDR3 reads TGTGCCAGCAGCTTATTTCGCGGGATCACAGATACGCAGTATTTT. It codes for CASSLFRGITDTQYF.

J is TRBJ2-3 and V is TRBV10-3; D gene unclear. V was shortened by 5 bases and J by 5 bases, with 8 bases between the two germline ends. Germline assignment: CDR1 ENHRY and CDR2 SYGVKD. The CDR3 runs 12 residues. The DNA for the CDR3 is TGTGCCATCAGTTCCTCGGGAGATACGCAGTATTTT. Protein: CAISSSGDTQYF.

In this sample, this clone turned up a few times. The gene calls are TRBV4-1 and TRBJ2-3, with 7 nucleotides matching TRBD1. Unmatched junction bases numbered 12, after V lost 4 bases and J lost 2 bases. Per the germline V gene, CDR1 is MGHRA and CDR2 is YSYEKL. The CDR3 spans 17 residues. CDR3 sequence: CASSPGPGQDVTDTQYF. Here the CDR3 DNA reads TGCGCCAGCAGCCCAGGGCCCGGACAGGACGTCACAGATACGCAGTATTTT.

The chain combines TRBV9 with TRBJ2-5; 9 bases map to TRBD2. Trimming cost V 0 bases and J 1 base; bases outside gene matches: 4. CDR1 SGDLS and CDR2 YYNGEE come from the germline V gene. This CDR3 region has 16 residues. The CDR3 bases are TGTGCCAGCAGCGTAGGGGAAGCGGGGGGCCAAGAGACCCAGTACTTC. Protein product: CASSVGEAGGQETQYF.

This clone showed up just a few times. The chain uses TRBV7-9 and TRBJ2-2; tentatively, D is TRBD1 (6 bases). V gave up 6 bases and J gave up 3 bases, with 14 bases separating them. In germline, CDR1 is SEHNR, CDR2 FQNEAQ (reference sequence). The CDR3 has 15 residues. The CDR3 sequence: CASRIQGADTGELFF. CDR3 coding DNA: TGTGCCAGCAGAATACAGGGAGCGGACACCGGGGAGCTGTTTTTT.

The chain has TRBV6-1 and TRBJ2-3, with D unclear. Looked up from germline, CDR1 is MNHNS and CDR2 is SASEGT. The length of the CDR3 is 11 residues. Trimming took 6 bases from V and 4 from J, leaving 5 bases between them. In DNA form, the CDR3 reads TGTGCCAGCAGGGCACCAGATACGCAGTATTTT. It is translated as CASRAPDTQYF.

This sequence joins TRBV4-1 and TRBJ2-5; tentatively, D is TRBD2 (6 bases). The germline V gene has CDR1 MGHRA and CDR2 YSYEKL. Between the trimmed V and J ends, which lost 4 bases and 1 base, there was a span of 13 bases. This CDR3 spans 15 amino acids. The CDR3 DNA sequence: TGCGCCAGCAGCCCCTTAGCGGTAACCCAAGAGACCCAGTACTTC. It encodes CASSPLAVTQETQYF.

This clone occurred a few times. The chain uses TRBV19 and TRBJ2-1, with D perhaps TRBD2 (5 bases). Trimming cost V 4 bases and J 2 bases, with 9 bases left between them. Germline-derived CDR1 and CDR2 are LNHDA and SQIVND (reference sequence). The CDR3 extends over 14 amino acids. The CDR3 bases are TGTGCCAGTAGTAGCGAGAGGGCCTACAATGAGCAGTTCTTC. This sequence encodes CASSSERAYNEQFF.

The rearrangement links TRBV30 to TRBJ1-2; D is perhaps TRBD1 (6 bases). This CDR3 is built from 13 residues. From germline, CDR1 is GTSNPN and CDR2 SVGIG (reference sequence). The V end lost 2 bases, the J end lost 6 bases, and 13 bases lay between the germline ends. CDR3 loop: CAWSQNRANGYTF. The CDR3, as DNA: TGTGCCTGGAGTCAGAACAGGGCGAATGGCTACACCTTC.